These 5 T cell receptor beta chains came from one sample sequenced in a study of human T cells and chemical hapten exposure. It was from unfractionated whole blood that total RNA was extracted. Each CDR3 protein is one row after TCRdb ran MiXCR on the 5' RACE reads. The sample includes 110,000 or so distinct CDR3 sequences, roughly 19% seen only once; the top ten take about 3%. The receptors originated from a human donor in good health.

The rearrangement links TRBV27 to TRBJ1-2; TRBD1 is a possible D gene (5 bases). Germline values: CDR1 MNHEY, CDR2 SMNVEV (reference sequence). Deletions cut 5 bases from V and 2 bases from J, with 9 bases between. CDR3 length: 13 amino acids. CDR3 protein: CASSLTENYGYTF. The CDR3 region has the DNA TGTGCCAGCAGTCTGACAGAGAACTATGGCTACACCTTC.

The chain is built from TRBV11-2 and TRBJ1-5; D unresolved. The CDR3 extends over 13 amino acids. Germline assignment: CDR1 SGHAT and CDR2 FQNNGV. Trimming took off 2 bases at V and 13 bases at J, with 15 bases between the two ends. This CDR3 is CASSLPTRSPQHF. CDR3 sequence (DNA): TGTGCCAGCAGCTTACCCACGCGTAGCCCACAGCATTTT.

This clonotype was found a few times. The chain employs TRBV7-9 and TRBJ1-1; D is unresolved. V shed 4 bases and J shed 4 bases, with 10 bases lying between them. This CDR3 has 13 amino acids. Germline V gene sequence: CDR1 SEHNR, CDR2 FQNEAQ (reference sequence). The CDR3, as DNA: TGTGCCAGCAGCTCCCAGGTCCTCACTGAAGCTTTCTTT. Protein: CASSSQVLTEAFF. The full variable domain, rest sourced from reference TRBV7-9 and TRBJ1-1, is DTGVSQNPRHKITKRGQNVTFRCDPISEHNRLYWYRQTLGQGPEFLTYFQNEAQLEKSRLLSDRFSAERPKGSFSTLEIQRTEQGDSAMYLCASSSQVLTEAFFGQGTRLTVV.

This clonotype showed up just a few times. The chain links TRBV12-3 or TRBV12-4 to TRBJ1-5; TRBD1 matches at 7 bases. J lost 0 bases, V lost 1 base, and 6 bases had no gene match. The CDR3 contains 17 residues. The CDR3 loop is CASSLEGALYSNQPQHF. The CDR3 DNA reads as TGTGCCAGCAGTTTAGAGGGGGCTCTTTATAGCAATCAGCCCCAGCATTTT.

V is TRBV18 and J is TRBJ2-5; 8 bases are a match to TRBD1. The CDR3 has 16 amino acids. Germline assignment: CDR1 KGHSH and CDR2 LQKENI. Trimming took 3 bases from V and 3 from J; bases not matched to a gene: 9. Here the CDR3 DNA reads TGTGCCAGCTCACCGGGGACAGGATCCCGGGAAGAGACCCAGTACTTC. Amino acids: CASSPGTGSREETQYF. Combining the CDR3 with reference TRBV18 and TRBJ2-5 gives the whole variable domain NAGVMQNPRHLVRRRGQEARLRCSPMKGHSHVYWYRQLPEEGLKFMVYLQKENIIDESGMPKERFSAEFPKEGPSILRIQQVVRGDSAAYFCASSPGTGSREETQYFGPGTRLLVL.